These 8 T cell receptor beta chains share one sample of origin, sequenced in a study of control samples from healthy donors and cancer patients (dated by TCRdb to about 2020). Preparation of the library involved the immunoSEQ multiplex PCR assay. TCRdb took this table from immuneACCESS and kept in-frame rearrangements with V and J called. Such tables lack part of the clones; where checked against another copy, unresolved V genes explain under half of the gap, and the rest is unexplained. The sample includes around 84,000 clones, with about 79% observed a single time. Around 10% of the sample is taken by the ten largest. Input material: PBMCs. Every receptor here comes from a man in his 60s with head and neck cancer.

This clone was counted a few times. This chain joins TRBV27 and TRBJ1-2; D is unresolved. Trimming cost V 0 bases and J 4 bases, with 27 bases left between them. Looked up from germline, CDR1 is MNHEY and CDR2 is SMNVEV (reference sequence). The length of the CDR3 is 20 residues. The CDR3 region has the DNA TGTGCCAGCAGTTTATCTGGCTCTTACGGGCGCGCTCTTGTACCCTATGGCTACACCTTC. The encoded protein is CASSLSGSYGRALVPYGYTF.

The V call is TRBV7-9, the J call TRBJ2-1; D possibly corresponds to TRBD2 (6 bases). Germline V gene lookup returns CDR1 SEHNR and CDR2 FQNEAQ (reference sequence). With 6 bases removed from V and 15 bases from J, the gap between germline ends came to 15 bases. This CDR3 region has 11 residues. For the CDR3, the DNA is TGTGCCAGCAGTTCTACTAGCTTCGGGTTCTTC. Translating it yields CASSSTSFGFF.

This chain connects TRBV29-1 to TRBJ1-1; D gene unclear. Per the germline V gene, CDR1 is SQVTM and CDR2 is ANQGSEA. V was cut by 3 bases and J by 2 bases, with 13 bases left in between. This CDR3 is built from 14 residues. The CDR3 sequence: CSVDSTPINTEAFF. CDR3 coding DNA: TGCAGCGTTGACTCGACACCGATCAACACTGAAGCTTTCTTT.

The chain couples TRBV19 to TRBJ2-1; D may be TRBD2 (6 bases). Trimming removed 3 bases from V and 3 bases from J, with 15 bases in between. Looked up from germline, CDR1 is LNHDA and CDR2 is SQIVND (reference sequence). This CDR3 contains 16 residues. The CDR3 DNA reads as TGTGCCAGTAGTATCTCGGGACTCCTGATCTACAATGAGCAGTTCTTC. Amino acids: CASSISGLLIYNEQFF.

The rearrangement links TRBV9 to TRBJ1-6; D might be TRBD1 (5 bases). The CDR3 is made up of 15 amino acids. Trimming shortened V by 0 bases and J by 10 bases, and 14 bases separated the two germline ends. Germline CDR1 is SGDLS and CDR2 is YYNGEE. In DNA form, the CDR3 reads TGTGCCAGCAGCGTAGTACCCGGCGGGGGGTCACCCCTCCACTTT. Amino acid sequence: CASSVVPGGGSPLHF.

The chain links TRBV28 to TRBJ1-5; no firm D call. Germline values: CDR1 MDHEN, CDR2 SYDVKM. Trimming took off 5 bases at V and 6 bases at J, with 14 bases between the two ends. This CDR3 spans 14 amino acids. CDR3 DNA: TGTGCCAGCAGTCTCTCGAGCGGAGGTCAGCCCCAGCATTTT. Translating it yields CASSLSSGGQPQHF.

CDR3 nucleotides: TGTGCCAGTTCCCCTATTGGGGGACAGGGGGCTACCCTCCACTTT. It encodes CASSPIGGQGATLHF. The chain couples TRBV19 to TRBJ1-6; 12 nucleotides agree with TRBD1. The CDR3 loop spans 15 amino acids. J lost 14 bases, V lost 8 bases, and 13 bases had no gene match. The germline V gene encodes CDR1 LNHDA and CDR2 SQIVND (reference sequence).

The chain employs TRBV2 and TRBJ2-3, with D possibly TRBD2 on 6 matching bases. The germline V gene encodes CDR1 SNHLY and CDR2 FYNNEI. The V gene lost 6 bases and the J gene lost 6 bases, with 16 bases spanning the gap. The CDR3 is made up of 14 amino acids. The DNA of the CDR3 is TGTGCCAGCAGATCGACTAGGCCACAGGATACGCAGTATTTT. This translates into CASRSTRPQDTQYF.